The rows below give T cell receptor beta chains drawn from one sample of a study of CXCR3-negative and CXCR3-positive naive CD8 T cells. Using the 5' RACE reads, TCRdb records one entry per CDR3 protein without DNA. The listing records 95,000 to 100,000 distinct CDR3 sequences. The sequenced sample consisted of naive CXCR3+ CD8+ T cells from blood. These receptors were obtained from a human donor in good health. Some clones in this sample may be carry-over from other donors' samples. CDR3s include the opening cysteine and the closing phenylalanine or tryptophan.

V gene,CDR3 length,J gene,CDR3 protein
TRBV4-1,12,TRBJ2-3,CASSRSTDTQYF
TRBV4-1,15,TRBJ2-3,CASSPHMERADTQYF
TRBV19,16,TRBJ2-3,CASSLLAGDLTDTQYF
TRBV9,15,TRBJ2-1,CASSGAGRVYNEQFF
TRBV6-1,15,TRBJ2-7,CASSEGTSGSYEQYF
TRBV10-2,15,TRBJ2-1,CASSGTERVGNEQFF
TRBV9,15,TRBJ2-7,CASSPGGGSGYEQYF
TRBV7-3,15,TRBJ2-3,CASSPSGGNTDTQYF
TRBV7-2,14,TRBJ1-2,CASSLGEGALGYTF
TRBV10-2,17,TRBJ2-1,CASSGIQTGRSYNEQFF
TRBV28,13,TRBJ2-7,CASSPPYGYEQYF
TRBV7-6,14,TRBJ2-3,CASSLGVGVDTQYF
TRBV12-3/TRBV12-4,11,TRBJ2-3,CASRATDTQYF
TRBV5-1,17,TRBJ2-1,CASSVWTSGGPDNEQFF
TRBV7-9,13,TRBJ2-3,CASSPTVEDTQYF
TRBV29-1,13,TRBJ2-3,CSVRDSSPDTQYF
TRBV20-1,14,TRBJ2-3,CSARVVIGTDTQYF
TRBV12-3/TRBV12-4,13,TRBJ2-5,CASSPQAWETQYF
TRBV3-1,16,TRBJ2-1,CASSQVLAGGPSEQFF
TRBV6-2/TRBV6-3,18,TRBJ2-1,CASSYLWTSGDYNNEQFF
TRBV15,14,TRBJ2-7,CATSSIRSRWEQYF
TRBV7-9,17,TRBJ1-4,CASSLGTAITTNEKLFF
TRBV19,14,TRBJ2-1,CASSIIRADNEQFF
TRBV29-1,13,TRBJ2-3,CSVDGLAGGTQYF
TRBV27,15,TRBJ2-7,CASSLAGGGPYEQYF
TRBV6-5,15,TRBJ2-7,CASSPGPPSSYEQYF
TRBV27,16,TRBJ2-1,CASSLSRYRVSNEQFF
TRBV7-8,11,TRBJ2-2,CVGGIAGELFF
TRBV6-2/TRBV6-3,14,TRBJ2-7,CASSGGSSSYEQYF
TRBV5-1,16,TRBJ2-2,CASSLPHGGGTGELFF
TRBV18,16,TRBJ2-2,CASSPADRGNTGELFF
TRBV2,15,TRBJ2-7,CASRVGTEMAYEQYF
TRBV6-4,14,TRBJ1-1,CASSAEGGGTEAFF
TRBV6-5,15,TRBJ1-1,CASSTRTGGMAEAFF
TRBV6-4,17,TRBJ2-2,CASSDRGGLANTGELFF
TRBV6-2/TRBV6-3,13,TRBJ1-1,CAAGGAANTEAFF
TRBV21-1,13,TRBJ2-7,CASSTGQNYEQYF
TRBV28,15,TRBJ2-7,CASDPTSDSSYEQYF
TRBV4-1,14,TRBJ1-1,CASREGLMNTEAFF
TRBV7-8,19,TRBJ2-5,CASSLPSGGASEVRETQYF
TRBV5-1,17,TRBJ1-1,CASSLGSGQVRRPEAFF
TRBV13,14,TRBJ2-7,CASSFLAHPYEQYF
TRBV11-3,16,TRBJ2-2,CASSPGLAGDTGELFF
TRBV14,14,TRBJ1-2,CASSPTGIDYGYTF
TRBV19,16,TRBJ2-2,CASSKLAGEGTGELFF
TRBV29-1,11,TRBJ1-1,CSVVQLTEAFF
TRBV18,18,TRBJ2-1,CASSPGRASESSYNEQFF
TRBV5-5,16,TRBJ2-1,CASSLQPGQGGVEQFF
TRBV14,16,TRBJ2-7,CASSLVGLPYSYEQYF
TRBV30,13,TRBJ2-5,CAWSVGYQETQYF
TRBV7-9,11,TRBJ1-5,CASTSNQPQHF
TRBV11-2,14,TRBJ1-1,CASSLDLLHTEAFF
TRBV29-1,12,TRBJ1-2,CSVPTGVYGYTF
TRBV4-3,15,TRBJ2-3,CASSQYRGDTDTQYF
TRBV27,17,TRBJ1-6,CASSPNPTGFRDSPLHF
TRBV7-3,14,TRBJ2-7,CASSSGQGAGEQYF
TRBV7-8,15,TRBJ2-2,CASSPGTGAYGELFF
TRBV7-9,16,TRBJ2-7,CASSPPGGLRSYEQYF
TRBV10-3,12,TRBJ2-2,CATGPFTGELFF